What follows describes a single TCR beta chain. Its matching antigen is unknown. This CDR3 has 15 amino acids. V was pared by 6 bases and J by 5 bases, with 19 bases between. Germline V gene sequence: CDR1 MNHEY, CDR2 SVGAGI. Authors' analysis steps: ImmunoSEQ supplied junction-only sequences lacking quality scores, so filtering was different. The repertoire was sequenced with immunoSEQ multiplex PCR; TCRdb's copy has only in-frame clones and lacks some. D and trimming come from the DNA, and the V and J calls and clone size come from that table. The sample records fewer than 3 million clones, around 90% being singletons. The record originates from a study of shared clonotypes between healthy human individuals. Findings and caveats of the study: As a rule, naive subsets had a larger estimated richness than memory subsets. In four donors, around 4.5% of naive CD4 clonotypes appeared in common.

This TCR was recovered from a young man in good health. Some clones in this sample may be carry-over from other donors' samples. The gene calls are TRBV6-5 and TRBJ1-1; D gene unclear. Material: naive CD4+ T cells from PBMCs. As for subset: CD45RA+ positively selected. For the CDR3, the DNA is TGTGCCAGCAGCTTAAGCCCCCGGGCCTCTACTGAAGCTTTCTTT. Translated, it gives CASSLSPRASTEAFF.